This entry describes one T cell receptor beta chain. This receptor's antigen is unknown. Base qualities are not provided; no much larger clone lies one nucleotide away. Including the terminal cysteine and phenylalanine, the CDR3 comprises 17 residues. The retained sequence is limited to the CDR3, 51 bases, with the frame set at the first base. Reading the germline V gene (reference sequence) gives CDR1 SEHNR and CDR2 FQNEAQ. V and J are trimmed by 1 base and 5 bases, and the gene matches miss 11 bases of the junction. The sample originates from a study of shared clonotypes between healthy human individuals (dated by TCRdb to the early 2020s). Study-level background: Three men and a couple of women, aged 18 to 49 years, made up the cohort. For each donor, three plates each were used for CD4 naive and CD4 memory, two plates were used for CD8 naive, and one plate was used for CD8 memory. Per donor, leukapheresis produced somewhere between about 0.85 and 8.9 billion PBMCs. To estimate repertoire size and how much clonotype sharing occurs between individuals, the study deeply sequenced the blood TCR repertoires of about five healthy adults. Different laboratories and diverse techniques were used to prepare libraries and sequence TCR repertoires, to increase sequencing depth and limit assay-specific biases. The research as a whole found: Incomplete sequencing was indicated by rarefaction of sorted-subset datasets, despite the large sequencing depth. Based on pairwise subsampling, the degree of clonotype sharing among donors was expected to be affected by sequencing depth. Clonotypes shared by all four sorted-subset donors showed higher generation probabilities than non-shared clonotypes. Only blood was sampled, and tissue TCR repertoires likely differ from those in blood. The genetic and exposure-history diversity represented was limited by the small number of donors. Larger estimated clonotype richness was generally found for naive subsets than for memory subsets. About 5% of naive CD4, around 4% of naive CD8, approximately 2.2% of memory CD4, and 0.35% to 0.5% of memory CD8 clonotypes were shared across several donors.

Healthy HIV-negative adults with no recently reported acute infections or vaccinations were included as donors. Every donor was a Caucasian adult residing in Nashville, Tennessee, USA. Magnetic negative selection was used to enrich CD4+ T cells, after which naive cells were positively selected on CD45RA and the negative fraction became the memory subset. Blood was obtained by leukapheresis, after which PBMCs were separated by Ficoll-Histopaque density gradient centrifugation and cryopreserved in liquid nitrogen vapor phase. Analytical flow cytometry was used to check the purity and quantity of each magnetically sorted T cell population. Genomic DNA was isolated from every sorted fraction and measured by UV absorbance on a Nanodrop 2000c. Using the deep immunoSEQ assay, TCR CDR3 regions were amplified from genomic DNA by multiplex PCR. Extracted genomic DNA from each cell subset was spread evenly across all wells of several immunoSEQ 96-well plates, with each plate serving as a replicate. For sorted subsets, each replicate PCR was loaded with about 0.2 ug genomic DNA, equivalent to 30,000 or so T cell genomes. Purified libraries were quantified with a Qubit 3.0 fluorometer, sized on a Bioanalyzer 2100, and re-quantified with the KAPA Library Quantification kit. Every immunoSEQ 96-well plate was sequenced on a dedicated single-read 150-cycle Illumina NextSeq 550 flow cell. From the authors' description of their analysis: Because the immunoSEQ output included only junctional sequences and no quality scores, the filtering could not be the same as the filtering used for full-length reads. To assign V/J genes and CDR3, sequences were annotated using PyIR, a Python wrapper for IgBLAST v1.9, with IMGT germline references. Reads with weak V/J assignments (E-value above 1e-6), missing CDR3, stop codons, out-of-frame junctions, or ambiguous translated residues were removed. V3J clonotypes were defined by identical inferred V gene, J gene, and CDR3 amino acid sequence. Percentage overlap between repertoires was computed as shared unique clonotypes divided by the size of the smaller repertoire. Repertoire richness was assessed with RTK rarefaction, the Chao1 estimator, and Recon v2.1 estimates of unobserved clonotypes. For all TCRbeta clonotypes obtained by the gDNA method from a few donors, generation probabilities were computed with OLGA. Entries here come from immuneACCESS through TCRdb and include only in-frame sequences with V and J called. Some clones fail to appear in such tables; in the studies checked, an unresolved V gene covers under half of the shortfall, and the cause of the remainder is unknown. Clone size and the V and J calls come from that table; the DNA yielded D and trimming. The sample records 2,500,000 or so clones, just under 95% of which are singletons. Of the sample, roughly 0.34% falls within the top ten clones.

The receptor chain draws on TRBV7-9 and TRBJ2-5, and 9 bases in between align with TRBD2. Sequencing was carried out using naive CD4+ T cells from PBMCs. In light of the paper, this sample's cell subset or site label describes: CD45RA+ positively selected. This sequence originates from a man younger than 35 in good health. Some clones in this sample may be carry-over from other donors' samples. In nucleotide form, the sequence is TGTGCCAGCAGCTTAGAGGGGGTAGCGGGAGTCCGCGAGACCCAGTACTTC. Its protein reads: CASSLEGVAGVRETQYF.